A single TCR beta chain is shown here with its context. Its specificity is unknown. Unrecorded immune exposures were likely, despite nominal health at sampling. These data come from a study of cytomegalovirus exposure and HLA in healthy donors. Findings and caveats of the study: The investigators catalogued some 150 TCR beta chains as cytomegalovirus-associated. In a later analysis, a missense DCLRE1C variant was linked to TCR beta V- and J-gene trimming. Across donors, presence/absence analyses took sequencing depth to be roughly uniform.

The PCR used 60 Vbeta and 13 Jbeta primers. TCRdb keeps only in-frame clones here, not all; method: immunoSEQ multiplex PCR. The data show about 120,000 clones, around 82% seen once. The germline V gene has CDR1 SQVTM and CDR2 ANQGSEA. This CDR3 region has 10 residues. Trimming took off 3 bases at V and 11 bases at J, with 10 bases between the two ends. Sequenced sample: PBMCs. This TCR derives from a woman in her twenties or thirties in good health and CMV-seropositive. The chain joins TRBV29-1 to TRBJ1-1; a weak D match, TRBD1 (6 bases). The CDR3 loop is CSVDRGFAFF. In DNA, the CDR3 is TGCAGCGTTGATAGGGGGTTCGCTTTCTTT.